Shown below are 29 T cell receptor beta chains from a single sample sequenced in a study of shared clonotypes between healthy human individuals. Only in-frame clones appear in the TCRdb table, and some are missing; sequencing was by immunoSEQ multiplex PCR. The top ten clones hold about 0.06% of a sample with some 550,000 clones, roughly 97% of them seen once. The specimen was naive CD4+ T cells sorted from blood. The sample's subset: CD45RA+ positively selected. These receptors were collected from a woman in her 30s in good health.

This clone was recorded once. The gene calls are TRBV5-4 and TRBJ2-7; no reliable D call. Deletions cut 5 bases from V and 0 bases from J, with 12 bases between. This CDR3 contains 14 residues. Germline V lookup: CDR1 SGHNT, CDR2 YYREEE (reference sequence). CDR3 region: CASSLDASSYEQYF. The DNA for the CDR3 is TGTGCCAGCAGTTTAGACGCGAGCTCCTACGAGCAGTACTTC. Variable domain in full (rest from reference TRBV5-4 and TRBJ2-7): ETGVTQSPTHLIKTRGQQVTLRCSSQSGHNTVSWYQQALGQGPQFIFQYYREEENGRGNFPPRFSGLQFPNYSSELNVNALELDDSALYLCASSLDASSYEQYFGPGTRLTVT.

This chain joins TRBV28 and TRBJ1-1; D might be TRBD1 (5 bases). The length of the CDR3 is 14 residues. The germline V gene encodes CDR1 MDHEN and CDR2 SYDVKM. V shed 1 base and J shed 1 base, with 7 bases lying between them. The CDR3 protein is CASSLFRANTEAFF. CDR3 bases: TGTGCCAGCAGTTTATTCAGGGCGAACACTGAAGCTTTCTTT.

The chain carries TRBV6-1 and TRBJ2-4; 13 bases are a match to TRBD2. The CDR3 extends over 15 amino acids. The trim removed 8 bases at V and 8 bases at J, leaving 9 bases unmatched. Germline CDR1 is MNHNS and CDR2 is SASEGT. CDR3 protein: CASDTRTSGSYIQYF. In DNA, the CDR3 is TGTGCCAGCGACACCCGGACTAGCGGGAGTTACATTCAGTACTTC.

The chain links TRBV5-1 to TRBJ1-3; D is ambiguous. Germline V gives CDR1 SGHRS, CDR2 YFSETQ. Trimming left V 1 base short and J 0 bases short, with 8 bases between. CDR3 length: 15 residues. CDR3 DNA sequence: TGCGCCAGCAGCTTGCTAACAGACTCTGGAAACACCATATATTTT. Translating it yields CASSLLTDSGNTIYF.

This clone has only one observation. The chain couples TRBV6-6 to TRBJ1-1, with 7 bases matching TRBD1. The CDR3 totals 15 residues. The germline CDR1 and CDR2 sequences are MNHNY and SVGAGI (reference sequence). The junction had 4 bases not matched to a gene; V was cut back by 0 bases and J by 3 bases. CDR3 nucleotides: TGTGCCAGCAGTTACTCAACTCAGGGGGACACTGAAGCTTTCTTT. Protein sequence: CASSYSTQGDTEAFF.

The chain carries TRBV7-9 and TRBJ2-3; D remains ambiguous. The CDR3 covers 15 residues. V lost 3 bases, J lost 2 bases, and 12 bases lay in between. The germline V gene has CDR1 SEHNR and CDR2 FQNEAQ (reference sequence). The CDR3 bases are TGTGCCAGCAGCTTCTCCGGCACCCACACAGATACGCAGTATTTT. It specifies CASSFSGTHTDTQYF.

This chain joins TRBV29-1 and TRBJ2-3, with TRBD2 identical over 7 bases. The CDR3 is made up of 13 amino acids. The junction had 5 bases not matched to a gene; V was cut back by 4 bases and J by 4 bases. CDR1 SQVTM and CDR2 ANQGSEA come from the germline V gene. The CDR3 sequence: CSVGAGAADTQYF. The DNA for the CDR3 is TGCAGCGTTGGGGCGGGAGCGGCAGATACGCAGTATTTT.

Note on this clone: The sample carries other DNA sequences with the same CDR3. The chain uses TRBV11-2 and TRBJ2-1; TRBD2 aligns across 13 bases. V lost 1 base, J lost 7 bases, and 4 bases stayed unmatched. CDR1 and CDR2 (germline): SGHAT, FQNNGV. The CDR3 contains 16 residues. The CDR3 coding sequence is TGTGCCAGCAGCTTAGTACTAGCGGGAGGGGGAAATGAGCAGTTCTTC. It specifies CASSLVLAGGGNEQFF.

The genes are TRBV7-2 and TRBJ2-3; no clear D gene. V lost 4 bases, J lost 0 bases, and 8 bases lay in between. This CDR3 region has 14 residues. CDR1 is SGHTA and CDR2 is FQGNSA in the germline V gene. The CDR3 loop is CASSSRRSTDTQYF. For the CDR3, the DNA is TGTGCCAGCAGCTCTCGGCGGAGCACAGATACGCAGTATTTT.

Written as DNA, the CDR3 is TGTGCCACGGGGACCGCGAACACTGAAGCTTTCTTT. As protein: CATGTANTEAFF. This chain links TRBV19 with TRBJ1-1, with D possibly TRBD1 on 5 matching bases. The germline V gene has CDR1 LNHDA and CDR2 SQIVND (reference sequence). CDR3 length equals 12 residues. V dropped 10 bases and J dropped 1 base, with 10 bases sitting between them.

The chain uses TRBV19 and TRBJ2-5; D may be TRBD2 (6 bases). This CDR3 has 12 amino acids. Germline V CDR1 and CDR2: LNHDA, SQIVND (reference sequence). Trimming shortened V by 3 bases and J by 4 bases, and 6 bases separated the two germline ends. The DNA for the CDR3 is TGTGCCAGTAGTATGGGGGGAGAGACCCAGTACTTC. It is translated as CASSMGGETQYF.

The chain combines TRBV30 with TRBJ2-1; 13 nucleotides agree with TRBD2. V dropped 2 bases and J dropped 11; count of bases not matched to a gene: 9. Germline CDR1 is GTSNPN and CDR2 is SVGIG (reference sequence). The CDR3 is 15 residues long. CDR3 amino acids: CAWSLGLAGETQQFF. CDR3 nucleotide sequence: TGTGCCTGGAGTCTTGGACTAGCGGGGGAGACCCAGCAGTTCTTC.

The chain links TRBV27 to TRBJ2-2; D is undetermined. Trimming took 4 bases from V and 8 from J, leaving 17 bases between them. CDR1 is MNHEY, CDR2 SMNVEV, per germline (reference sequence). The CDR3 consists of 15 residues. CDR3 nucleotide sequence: TGTGCCAGCAGTTCCTACCGGGCCACCGTAGGGGAGCTGTTTTTT. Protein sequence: CASSSYRATVGELFF.

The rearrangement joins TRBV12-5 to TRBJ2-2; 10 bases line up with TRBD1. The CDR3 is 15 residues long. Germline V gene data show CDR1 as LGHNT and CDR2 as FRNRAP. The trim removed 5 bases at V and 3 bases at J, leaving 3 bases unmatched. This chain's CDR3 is CASGLGTGDTGELFF. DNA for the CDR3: TGTGCTAGTGGTCTAGGGACAGGGGACACCGGGGAGCTGTTTTTT.

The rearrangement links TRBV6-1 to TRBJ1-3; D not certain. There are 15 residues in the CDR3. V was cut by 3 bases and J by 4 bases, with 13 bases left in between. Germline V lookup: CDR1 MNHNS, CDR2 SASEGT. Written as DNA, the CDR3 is TGTGCCAGCAGTGAGGAGCCCGCCGGGGGAAACACCATATATTTT. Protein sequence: CASSEEPAGGNTIYF.

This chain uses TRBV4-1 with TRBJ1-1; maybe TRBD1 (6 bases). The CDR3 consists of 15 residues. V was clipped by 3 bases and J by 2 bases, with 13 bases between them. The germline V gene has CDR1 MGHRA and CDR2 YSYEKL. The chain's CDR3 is CASSQLNRDNTEAFF. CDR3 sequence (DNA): TGCGCCAGCAGCCAGCTTAACAGGGACAACACTGAAGCTTTCTTT.

In nucleotides, the CDR3 is TGTGCCAGCAGCTTGGAGCCGGGACCATCCTACAATGAGCAGTTCTTC. Its protein product is CASSLEPGPSYNEQFF. The gene calls are TRBV5-4 and TRBJ2-1; either TRBD1 or TRBD2 may supply D (5 bases each). The CDR3 covers 16 residues. V lost 0 bases, J lost 1 base, and 11 bases lay in between. Germline V gives CDR1 SGHNT, CDR2 YYREEE (reference sequence).

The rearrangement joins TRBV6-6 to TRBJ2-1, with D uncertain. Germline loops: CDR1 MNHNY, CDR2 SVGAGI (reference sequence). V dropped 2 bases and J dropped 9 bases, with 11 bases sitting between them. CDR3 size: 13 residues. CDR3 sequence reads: CASSYRSLREQFF. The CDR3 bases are TGTGCCAGCAGTTACCGCAGTTTGCGTGAGCAGTTCTTC.

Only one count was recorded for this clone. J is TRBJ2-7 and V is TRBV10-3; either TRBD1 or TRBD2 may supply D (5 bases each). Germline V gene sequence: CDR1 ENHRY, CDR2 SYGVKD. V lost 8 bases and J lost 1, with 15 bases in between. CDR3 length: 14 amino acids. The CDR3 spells CAILAGSKSYEQYF. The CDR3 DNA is TGTGCCATCTTGGCAGGGAGTAAGTCCTACGAGCAGTACTTC.

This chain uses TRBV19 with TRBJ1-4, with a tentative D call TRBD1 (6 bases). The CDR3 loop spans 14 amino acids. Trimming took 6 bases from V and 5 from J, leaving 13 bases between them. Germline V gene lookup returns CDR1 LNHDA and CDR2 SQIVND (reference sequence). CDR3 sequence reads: CASRNRDNNEKLFF. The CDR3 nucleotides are TGTGCCAGTAGGAACCGGGACAACAATGAAAAACTGTTTTTT.

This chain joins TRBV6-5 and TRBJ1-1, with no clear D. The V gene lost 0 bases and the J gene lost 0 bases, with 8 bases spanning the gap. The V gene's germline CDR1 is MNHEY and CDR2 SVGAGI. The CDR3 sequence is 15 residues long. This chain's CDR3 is CASSYSAFMNTEAFF. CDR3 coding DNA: TGTGCCAGCAGTTACTCGGCTTTCATGAACACTGAAGCTTTCTTT.

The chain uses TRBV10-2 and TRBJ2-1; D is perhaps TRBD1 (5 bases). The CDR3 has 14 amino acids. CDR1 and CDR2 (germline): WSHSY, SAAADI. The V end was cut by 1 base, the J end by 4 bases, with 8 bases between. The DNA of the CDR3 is TGCGCCAGCAGTGAGTGGACACTTTACAATGAGCAGTTCTTC. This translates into CASSEWTLYNEQFF.

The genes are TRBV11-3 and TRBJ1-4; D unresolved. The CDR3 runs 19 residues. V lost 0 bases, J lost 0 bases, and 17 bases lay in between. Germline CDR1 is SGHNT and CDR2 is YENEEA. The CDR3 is CASSLDMTPKTATNEKLFF. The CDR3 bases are TGTGCCAGCAGCTTAGACATGACACCTAAGACCGCAACTAATGAAAAACTGTTTTTT.

The CDR3 DNA sequence: TGTGCCAGCAGCTTTCACGGGAGCATCGGGGAGCTGTTTTTT. It translates to CASSFHGSIGELFF. This chain joins TRBV13 and TRBJ2-2; tentative D call: TRBD2 (6 bases). The CDR3 extends over 14 amino acids. V shed 3 bases and J shed 7 bases, with 12 bases lying between them. The germline V gene encodes CDR1 PRHDT and CDR2 FYEKMQ (reference sequence).

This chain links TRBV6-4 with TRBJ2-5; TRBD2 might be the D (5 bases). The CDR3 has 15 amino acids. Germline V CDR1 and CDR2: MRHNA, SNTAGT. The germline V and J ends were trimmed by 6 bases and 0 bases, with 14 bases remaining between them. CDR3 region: CASSAESGNQETQYF. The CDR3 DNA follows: TGTGCCAGCAGCGCCGAAAGCGGCAACCAAGAGACCCAGTACTTC.

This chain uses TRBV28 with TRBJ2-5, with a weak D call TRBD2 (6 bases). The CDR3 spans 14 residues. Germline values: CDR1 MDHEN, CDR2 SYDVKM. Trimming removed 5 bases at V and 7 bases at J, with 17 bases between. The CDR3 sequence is CASSPPGVVGTQYF. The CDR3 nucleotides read TGTGCCAGCAGTCCCCCGGGGGTAGTGGGGACCCAGTACTTC.

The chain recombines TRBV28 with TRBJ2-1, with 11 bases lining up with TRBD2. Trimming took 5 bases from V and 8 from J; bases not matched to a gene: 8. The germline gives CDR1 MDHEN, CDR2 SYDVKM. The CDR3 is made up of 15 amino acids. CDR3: CASSLRLAGYYEQFF. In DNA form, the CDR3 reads TGTGCCAGCAGTCTGCGACTAGCGGGATATTATGAGCAGTTCTTC.

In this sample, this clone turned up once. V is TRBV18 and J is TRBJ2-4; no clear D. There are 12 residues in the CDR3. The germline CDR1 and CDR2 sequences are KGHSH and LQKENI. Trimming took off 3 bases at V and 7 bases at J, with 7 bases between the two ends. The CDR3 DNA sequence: TGTGCCAGCTCACCCACCGGGAACATTCAGTACTTC. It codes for CASSPTGNIQYF.

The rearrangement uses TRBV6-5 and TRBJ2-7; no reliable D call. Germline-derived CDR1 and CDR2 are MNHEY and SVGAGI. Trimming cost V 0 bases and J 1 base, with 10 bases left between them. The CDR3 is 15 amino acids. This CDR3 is CASSYSRDTSYEQYF. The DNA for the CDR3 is TGTGCCAGCAGTTACTCGAGAGACACTTCCTACGAGCAGTACTTC.